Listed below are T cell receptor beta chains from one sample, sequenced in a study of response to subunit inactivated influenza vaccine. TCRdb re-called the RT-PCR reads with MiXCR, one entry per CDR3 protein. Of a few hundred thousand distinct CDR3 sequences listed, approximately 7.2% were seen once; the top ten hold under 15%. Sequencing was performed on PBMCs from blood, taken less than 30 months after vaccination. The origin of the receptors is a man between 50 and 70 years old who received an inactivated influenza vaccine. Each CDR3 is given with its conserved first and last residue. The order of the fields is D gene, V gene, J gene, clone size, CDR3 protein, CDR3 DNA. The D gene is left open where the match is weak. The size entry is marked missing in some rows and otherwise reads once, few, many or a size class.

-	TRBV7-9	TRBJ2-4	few	CASSFGTPENIQYF	TGTGCCAGCAGCTTCGGGACTCCTGAAAACATTCAGTACTTC
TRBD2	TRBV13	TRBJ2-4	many	CASSLGLAGGNIQYF	TGTGCCAGCAGCTTAGGACTAGCGGGAGGGAACATTCAGTACTTC
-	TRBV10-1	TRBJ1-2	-	CASSYSTGRGGYTF	TGCGCCAGCAGTTACTCGACGGGGCGAGGCGGCTACACCTTC
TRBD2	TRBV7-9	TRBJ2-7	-	CASSSGLARTVRDEQYF	TGTGCCAGCAGCTCGGGACTAGCGAGGACGGTTCGCGACGAGCAGTACTTC
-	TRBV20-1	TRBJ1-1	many	CSADRTVSTEAFF	TGCAGTGCTGACCGGACAGTTTCCACAGAAGCTTTCTTT
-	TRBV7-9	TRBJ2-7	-	CASSSSDRGGEQYF	TGTGCCAGCAGTTCGAGCGACCGTGGAGGCGAGCAGTACTTC
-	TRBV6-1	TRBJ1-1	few	CASRGSIWNTEAFF	TGTGCCAGCAGGGGGTCGATTTGGAACACTGAAGCTTTCTTT
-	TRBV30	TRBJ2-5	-	CAWSALRDPLETQYF	TGTGCCTGGAGTGCCCTCCGGGACCCCTTGGAGACCCAGTACTTC
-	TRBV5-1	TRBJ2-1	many	CASSLGRDNEQFF	TGCGCCAGCAGCTTGGGCAGAGACAATGAGCAGTTCTTC
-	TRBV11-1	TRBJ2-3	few	CASSSRIQGSTDTQYF	TGTGCCAGCAGCTCCAGGATTCAGGGAAGCACAGATACGCAGTATTTT
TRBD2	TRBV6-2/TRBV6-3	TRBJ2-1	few	CASSYSEGTSGRVGYNEQFF	TGTGCCAGCAGTTACTCCGAAGGGACTAGCGGGAGGGTCGGCTACAATGAGCAGTTCTTC
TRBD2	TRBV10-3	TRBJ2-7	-	CAIGEGTYEQYF	TGTGCCATCGGGGAGGGAACCTACGAGCAGTACTTC
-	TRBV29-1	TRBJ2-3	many	CSVDFLRTQYF	TGCAGCGTTGATTTTTTGCGTACGCAGTATTTT
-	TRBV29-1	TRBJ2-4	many	CSVGEDKNIQYF	TGCAGCGTTGGAGAGGACAAAAACATTCAGTACTTC
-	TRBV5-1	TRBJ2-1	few	CASTPTPDEGFGEQFF	TGCGCCAGCACCCCTACCCCGGATGAGGGGTTCGGTGAGCAGTTCTTC
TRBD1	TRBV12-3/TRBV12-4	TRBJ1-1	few	CASILLGQGSGEAFF	TGTGCCAGCATTCTCCTGGGACAGGGTTCCGGTGAAGCTTTCTTT
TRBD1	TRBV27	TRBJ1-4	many	CASRGTGLNEKLFF	TGTGCCAGCCGAGGGACAGGTCTTAATGAAAAACTGTTTTTT
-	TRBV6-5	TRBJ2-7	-	CASRKTGEQYF	TGTGCCAGCAGGAAAACTGGGGAGCAGTACTTC
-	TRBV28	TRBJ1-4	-	CASSLEGENEKLFF	TGTGCCAGCTCTTTGGAGGGAGAAAATGAAAAACTGTTTTTT
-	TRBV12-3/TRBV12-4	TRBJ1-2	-	CASSPSAGIYGYTF	TGTGCCAGCAGCCCGAGCGCGGGCATCTATGGCTACACCTTC
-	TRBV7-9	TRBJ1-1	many	CASSLQQMNTEAFF	TGTGCCAGCAGCTTACAACAGATGAACACTGAAGCTTTCTTT
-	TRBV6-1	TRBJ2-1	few	CASTTGYRGGEQFF	TGTGCCAGCACTACGGGGTACAGGGGAGGTGAGCAGTTCTTC
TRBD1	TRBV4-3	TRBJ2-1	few	CASSQKGQARHNEQFF	TGCGCCAGCAGCCAAAAGGGACAGGCCCGACACAATGAGCAGTTCTTC
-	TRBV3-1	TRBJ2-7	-	CASSQDRQTGQYF	TGTGCCAGCAGCCAAGATCGGCAGACGGGGCAGTACTTC